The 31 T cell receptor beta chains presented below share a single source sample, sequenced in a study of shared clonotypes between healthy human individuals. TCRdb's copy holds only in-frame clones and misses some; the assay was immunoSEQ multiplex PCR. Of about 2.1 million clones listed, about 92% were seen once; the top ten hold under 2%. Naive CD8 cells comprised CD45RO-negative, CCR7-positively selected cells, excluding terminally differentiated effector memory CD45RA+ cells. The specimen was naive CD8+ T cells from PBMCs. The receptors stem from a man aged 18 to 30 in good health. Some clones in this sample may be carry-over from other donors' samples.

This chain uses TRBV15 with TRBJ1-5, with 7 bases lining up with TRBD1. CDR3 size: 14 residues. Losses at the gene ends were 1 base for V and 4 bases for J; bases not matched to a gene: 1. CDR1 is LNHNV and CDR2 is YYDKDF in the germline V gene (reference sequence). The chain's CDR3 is CATSRAGGNQPQHF. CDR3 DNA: TGTGCCACCAGCAGAGCAGGGGGAAATCAGCCCCAGCATTTT.

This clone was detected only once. The CDR3 reads CASSLPVRVRETQYF. CDR3 bases: TGTGCCAGCAGCTTACCCGTGCGGGTGCGGGAGACCCAGTACTTC. The rearrangement links TRBV7-9 to TRBJ2-5; D is possibly TRBD2 (5 bases). The length of the CDR3 is 15 residues. V lost 2 bases and J lost 5, with 15 bases in between. The germline V gene encodes CDR1 SEHNR and CDR2 FQNEAQ (reference sequence).

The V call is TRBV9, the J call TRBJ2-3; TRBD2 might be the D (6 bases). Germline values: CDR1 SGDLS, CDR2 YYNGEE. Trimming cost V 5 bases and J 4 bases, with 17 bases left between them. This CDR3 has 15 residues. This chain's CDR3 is CASSGLGGRADTQYF. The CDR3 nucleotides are TGTGCCAGCAGTGGACTGGGGGGTAGAGCAGATACGCAGTATTTT.

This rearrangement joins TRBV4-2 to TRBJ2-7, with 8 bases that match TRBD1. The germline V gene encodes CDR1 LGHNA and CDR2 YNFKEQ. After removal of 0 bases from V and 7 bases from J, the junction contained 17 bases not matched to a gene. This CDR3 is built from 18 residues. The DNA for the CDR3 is TGTGCCAGCAGCCAAGATCGTTTTCTCTCGGACAGGGTGGGAGAGCAGTACTTC. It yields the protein CASSQDRFLSDRVGEQYF.

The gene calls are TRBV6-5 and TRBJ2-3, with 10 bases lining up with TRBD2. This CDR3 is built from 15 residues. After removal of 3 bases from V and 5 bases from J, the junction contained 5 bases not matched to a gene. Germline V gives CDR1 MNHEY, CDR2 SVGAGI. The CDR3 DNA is TGTGCCAGCAGTTATGGTCGACTAGCGGGAGATACGCAGTATTTT. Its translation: CASSYGRLAGDTQYF.

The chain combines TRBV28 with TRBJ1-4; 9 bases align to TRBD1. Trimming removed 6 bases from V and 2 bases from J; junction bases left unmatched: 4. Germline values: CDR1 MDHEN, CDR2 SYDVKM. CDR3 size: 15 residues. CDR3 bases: TGTGCCAGCAGCCAGGGACAGGGTACTAATGAAAAACTGTTTTTT. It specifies CASSQGQGTNEKLFF. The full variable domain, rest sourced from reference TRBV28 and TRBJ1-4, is DVKVTQSSRYLVKRTGEKVFLECVQDMDHENMFWYRQDPGLGLRLIYFSYDVKMKEKGDIPEGYSVSREKKERFSLILESASTNQTSMYLCASSQGQGTNEKLFFGSGTQLSVL.

The CDR3 DNA reads as TGTGCCTGGAGTGCCGCCGGTGGCACTGAAGCTTTCTTT. Amino acids: CAWSAAGGTEAFF. J is TRBJ1-1 and V is TRBV30; no definite D call. The V gene lost 1 base and the J gene lost 4 bases, with 10 bases spanning the gap. CDR1 is GTSNPN and CDR2 is SVGIG in the germline V gene (reference sequence). The length of the CDR3 is 13 residues.

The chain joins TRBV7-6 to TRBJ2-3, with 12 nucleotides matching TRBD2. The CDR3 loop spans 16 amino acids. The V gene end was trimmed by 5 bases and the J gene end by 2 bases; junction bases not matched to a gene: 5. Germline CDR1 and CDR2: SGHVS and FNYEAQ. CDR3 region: CASSPSGRADTDTQYF. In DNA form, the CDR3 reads TGTGCCAGCAGCCCTAGCGGGAGGGCCGACACAGATACGCAGTATTTT. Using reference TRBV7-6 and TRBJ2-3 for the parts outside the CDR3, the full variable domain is GAGVSQSPRYKVTKRGQDVALRCDPISGHVSLYWYRQALGQGPEFLTYFNYEAQQDKSGLPNDRFSAERPEGSISTLTIQRTEQRDSAMYRCASSPSGRADTDTQYFGPGTRLTVL.

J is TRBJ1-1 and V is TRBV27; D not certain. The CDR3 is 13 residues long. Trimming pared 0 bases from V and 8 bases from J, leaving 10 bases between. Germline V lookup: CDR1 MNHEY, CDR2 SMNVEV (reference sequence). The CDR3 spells CASSLSVDGEAFF. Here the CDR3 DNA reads TGTGCCAGCAGTTTATCGGTCGATGGGGAAGCTTTCTTT.

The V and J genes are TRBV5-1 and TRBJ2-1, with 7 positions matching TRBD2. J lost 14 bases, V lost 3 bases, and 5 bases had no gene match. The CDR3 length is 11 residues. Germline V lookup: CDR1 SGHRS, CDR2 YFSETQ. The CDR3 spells CASSSSGFEFF. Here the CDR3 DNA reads TGCGCCAGCAGCTCTAGCGGTTTTGAGTTCTTC.

CDR3 residues: CASSSLDRSSYNEQFF. The DNA for the CDR3 is TGTGCCAGCAGCAGCCTGGACCGGAGCTCCTACAATGAGCAGTTCTTC. The chain joins TRBV7-6 to TRBJ2-1, with D uncertain. Germline CDR1 and CDR2: SGHVS and FNYEAQ. The CDR3 sequence is 16 residues long. Trimming left V 5 bases short and J 0 bases short, with 14 bases between.

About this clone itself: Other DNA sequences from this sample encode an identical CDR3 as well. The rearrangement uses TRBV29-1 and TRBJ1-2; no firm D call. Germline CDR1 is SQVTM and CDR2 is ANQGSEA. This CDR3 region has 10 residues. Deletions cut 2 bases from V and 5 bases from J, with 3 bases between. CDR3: CSVEHYGYTF. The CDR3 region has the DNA TGCAGCGTTGAACATTATGGCTACACCTTC.

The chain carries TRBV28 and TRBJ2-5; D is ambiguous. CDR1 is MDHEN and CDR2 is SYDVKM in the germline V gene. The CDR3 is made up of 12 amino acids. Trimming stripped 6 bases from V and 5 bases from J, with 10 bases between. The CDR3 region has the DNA TGTGCCAGCAGCAGTCTGGAGGAGACCCAGTACTTC. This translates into CASSSLEETQYF.

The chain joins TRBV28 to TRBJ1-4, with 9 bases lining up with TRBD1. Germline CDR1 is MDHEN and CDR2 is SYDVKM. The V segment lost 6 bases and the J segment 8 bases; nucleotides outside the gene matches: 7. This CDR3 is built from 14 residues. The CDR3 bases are TGTGCCAGCAGCCCAACAGGGGGCAAGGAAAAACTGTTTTTT. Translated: CASSPTGGKEKLFF.

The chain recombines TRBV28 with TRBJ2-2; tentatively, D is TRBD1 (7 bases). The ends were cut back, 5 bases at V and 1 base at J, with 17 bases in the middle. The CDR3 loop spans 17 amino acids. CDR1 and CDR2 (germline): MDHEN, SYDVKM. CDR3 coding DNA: TGTGCCAGCAGTCCCCCCCAGGGGGGACGGAACACCGGGGAGCTGTTTTTT. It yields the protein CASSPPQGGRNTGELFF.

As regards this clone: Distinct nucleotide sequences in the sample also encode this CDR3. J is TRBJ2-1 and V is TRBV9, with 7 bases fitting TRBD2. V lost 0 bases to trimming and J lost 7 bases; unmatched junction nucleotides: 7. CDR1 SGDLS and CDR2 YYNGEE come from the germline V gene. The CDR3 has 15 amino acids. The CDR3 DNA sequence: TGTGCCAGCAGCGTAGTCAGCGGCGGGGGTAATGAGCAGTTCTTC. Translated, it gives CASSVVSGGGNEQFF.

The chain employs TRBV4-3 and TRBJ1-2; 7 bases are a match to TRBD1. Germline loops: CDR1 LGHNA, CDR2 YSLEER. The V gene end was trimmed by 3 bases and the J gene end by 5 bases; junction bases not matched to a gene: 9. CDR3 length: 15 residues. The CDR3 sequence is CASSQRTGQTYGYTF. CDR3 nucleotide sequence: TGCGCCAGCAGCCAGAGGACAGGCCAAACATATGGCTACACCTTC.

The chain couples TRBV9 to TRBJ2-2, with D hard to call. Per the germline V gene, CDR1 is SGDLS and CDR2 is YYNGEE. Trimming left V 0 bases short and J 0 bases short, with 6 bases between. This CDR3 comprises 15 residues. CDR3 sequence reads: CASSVGQSNTGELFF. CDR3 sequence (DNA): TGTGCCAGCAGCGTAGGGCAGTCGAACACCGGGGAGCTGTTTTTT.

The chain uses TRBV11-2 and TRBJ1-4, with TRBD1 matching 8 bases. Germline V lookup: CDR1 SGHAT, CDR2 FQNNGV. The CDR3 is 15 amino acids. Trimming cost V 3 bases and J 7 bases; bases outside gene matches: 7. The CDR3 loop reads CASSLGTGAGEKLFF. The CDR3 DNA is TGTGCCAGCAGCTTGGGGACAGGAGCCGGTGAAAAACTGTTTTTT.

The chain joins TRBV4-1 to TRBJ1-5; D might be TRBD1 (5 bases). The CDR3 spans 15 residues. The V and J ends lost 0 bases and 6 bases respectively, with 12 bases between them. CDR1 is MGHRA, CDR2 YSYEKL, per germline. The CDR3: CASSQDPRDAQPQHF. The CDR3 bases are TGCGCCAGCAGCCAAGATCCCAGGGATGCTCAGCCCCAGCATTTT.

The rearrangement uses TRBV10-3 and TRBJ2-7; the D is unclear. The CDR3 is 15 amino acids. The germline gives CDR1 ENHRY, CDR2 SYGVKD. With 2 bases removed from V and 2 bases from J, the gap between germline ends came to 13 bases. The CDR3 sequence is CAISETPATPYEQYF. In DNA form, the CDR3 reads TGTGCCATCAGTGAGACACCCGCTACCCCCTACGAGCAGTACTTC.

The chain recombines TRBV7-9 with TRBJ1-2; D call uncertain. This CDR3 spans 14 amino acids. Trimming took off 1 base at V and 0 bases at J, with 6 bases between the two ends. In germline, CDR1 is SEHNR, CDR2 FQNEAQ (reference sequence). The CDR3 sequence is CASSLGFANYGYTF. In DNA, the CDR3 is TGTGCCAGCAGCTTAGGGTTCGCTAACTATGGCTACACCTTC.

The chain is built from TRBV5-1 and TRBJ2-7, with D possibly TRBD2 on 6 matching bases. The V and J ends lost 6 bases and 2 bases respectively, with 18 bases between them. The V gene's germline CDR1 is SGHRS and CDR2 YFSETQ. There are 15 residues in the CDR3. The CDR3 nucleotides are TGCGCCAGCACCCAGTCGGGGGAGACCCCCTACGAGCAGTACTTC. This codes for CASTQSGETPYEQYF.

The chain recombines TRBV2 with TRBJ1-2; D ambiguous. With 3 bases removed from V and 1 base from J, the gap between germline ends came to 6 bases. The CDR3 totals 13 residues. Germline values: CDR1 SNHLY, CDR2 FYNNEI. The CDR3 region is CASSERNNYGYTF. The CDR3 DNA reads TGTGCCAGCAGTGAGAGGAATAACTATGGCTACACCTTC.

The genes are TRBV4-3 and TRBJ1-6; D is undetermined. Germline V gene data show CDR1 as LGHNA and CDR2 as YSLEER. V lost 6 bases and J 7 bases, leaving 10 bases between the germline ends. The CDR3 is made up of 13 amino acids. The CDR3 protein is CASRLGGNSPLHF. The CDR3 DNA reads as TGCGCCAGCAGATTAGGCGGGAATTCACCCCTCCACTTT.

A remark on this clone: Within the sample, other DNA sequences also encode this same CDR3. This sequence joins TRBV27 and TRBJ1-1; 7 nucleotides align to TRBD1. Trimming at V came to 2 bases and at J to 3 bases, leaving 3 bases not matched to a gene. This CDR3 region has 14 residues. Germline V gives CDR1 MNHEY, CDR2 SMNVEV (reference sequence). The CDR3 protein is CASSLRGGYTEAFF. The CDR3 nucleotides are TGTGCCAGCAGTTTACGAGGGGGCTACACTGAAGCTTTCTTT.

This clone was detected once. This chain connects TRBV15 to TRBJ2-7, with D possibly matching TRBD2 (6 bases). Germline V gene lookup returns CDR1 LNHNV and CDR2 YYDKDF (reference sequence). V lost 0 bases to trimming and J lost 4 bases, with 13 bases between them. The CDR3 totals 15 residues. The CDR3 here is CATSRDTIGGYEQYF. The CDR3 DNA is TGTGCCACCAGCAGAGATACCATCGGAGGGTACGAGCAGTACTTC.

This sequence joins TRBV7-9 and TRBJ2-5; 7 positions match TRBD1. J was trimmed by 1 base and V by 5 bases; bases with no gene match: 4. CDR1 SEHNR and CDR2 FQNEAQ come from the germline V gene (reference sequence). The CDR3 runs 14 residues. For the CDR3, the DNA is TGTGCCAGCAGCACCTGGACAGGCCAAGAGACCCAGTACTTC. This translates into CASSTWTGQETQYF.

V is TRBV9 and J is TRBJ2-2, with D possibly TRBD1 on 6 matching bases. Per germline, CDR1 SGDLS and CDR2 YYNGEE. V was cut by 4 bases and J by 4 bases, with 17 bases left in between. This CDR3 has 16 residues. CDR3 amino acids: CASSPRLLGGTGELFF. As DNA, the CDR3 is TGTGCCAGCAGCCCGCGGTTGTTAGGGGGCACCGGGGAGCTGTTTTTT.

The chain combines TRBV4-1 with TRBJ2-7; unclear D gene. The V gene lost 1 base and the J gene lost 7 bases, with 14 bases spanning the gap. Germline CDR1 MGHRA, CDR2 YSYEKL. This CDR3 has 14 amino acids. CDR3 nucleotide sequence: TGCGCCAGCAGCCAAGTATTGGGCTTCTTAGAGCAGTACTTC. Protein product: CASSQVLGFLEQYF.

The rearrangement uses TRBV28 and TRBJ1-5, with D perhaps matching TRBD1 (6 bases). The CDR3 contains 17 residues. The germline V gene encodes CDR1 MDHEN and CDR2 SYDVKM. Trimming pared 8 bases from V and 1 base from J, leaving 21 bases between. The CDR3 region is CASSHPFRGASNQPQHF. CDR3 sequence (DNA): TGTGCCAGCTCACATCCCTTCCGGGGGGCCAGCAATCAGCCCCAGCATTTT.